This T cell receptor (beta chain) was observed in a study of blood T cell repertoires in COVID-19. Study overall: Both acute and convalescent COVID-19 samples were obtained from the United States, Italy and Spain. T cells, B-cell-depleted T cells, or PBMCs supplied cDNA or gDNA.

Original methodology: Reference gene primer amplification yielded estimated nucleated cell counts. The data were produced by immunoSEQ multiplex PCR, yet TCRdb's version contains in-frame clones alone and is incomplete. V and J calls and clone size are copied from that table; D and trimming were computed from the DNA. The profile covers 85,000 to 100,000 clones, with roughly 87% appearing a single time and approximately 3.9% taken by the ten largest. Trimming at V came to 3 bases and at J to 2 bases, leaving 4 bases not matched to a gene. Germline values: CDR1 SGHNT, CDR2 YYREEE (reference sequence). The CDR3 sequence is 17 residues long.

The TCR originated in a man aged 55-75 years with acute or convalescent COVID-19. Specimen: peripheral blood. This chain links TRBV5-4 with TRBJ2-1, with 14 bases matching TRBD2. The CDR3 bases are TGTGCCAGCAGCTACGGACTAGCGGGGGGAGCCTACAATGAGCAGTTCTTC. It is translated as CASSYGLAGGAYNEQFF.